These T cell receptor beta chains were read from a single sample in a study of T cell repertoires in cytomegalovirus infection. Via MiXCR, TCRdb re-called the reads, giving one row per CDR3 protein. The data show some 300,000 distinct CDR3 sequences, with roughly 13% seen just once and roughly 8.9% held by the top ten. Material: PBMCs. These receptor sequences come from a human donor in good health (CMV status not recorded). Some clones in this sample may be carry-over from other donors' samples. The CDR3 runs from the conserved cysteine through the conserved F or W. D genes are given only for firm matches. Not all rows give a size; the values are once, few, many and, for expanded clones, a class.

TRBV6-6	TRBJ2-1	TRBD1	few	TGTGCCAGCAGTTTATTGGGACAGGGGGCGATTGAGCAGTTCTTC	CASSLLGQGAIEQFF
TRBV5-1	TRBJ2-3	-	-	TGCGCCAGCAGCTACAAAACCGGGACTGGTGCAGATACGCAGTATTTT	CASSYKTGTGADTQYF
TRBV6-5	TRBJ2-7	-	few	TGTGCCAGCAGTTCAGGACAGATTTCCTACGAGCAGTACTTC	CASSSGQISYEQYF
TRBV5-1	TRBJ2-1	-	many	TGTGCCAGCAGCTTAGACAGGTCCTCCTACAATGAGCAGTTCTTC	CASSLDRSSYNEQFF
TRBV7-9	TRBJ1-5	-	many	TGTGCCAGCAGCTTAGATGCCGGGGGCCAGCCCCAGCATTTT	CASSLDAGGQPQHF
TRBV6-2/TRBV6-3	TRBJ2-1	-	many	TGTGCCAGCAGTCGACTTTTAGTTGGGGGGTACAATGAGCAGTTCTTC	CASSRLLVGGYNEQFF
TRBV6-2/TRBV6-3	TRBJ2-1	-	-	TGTGCCAGCAGTTACTCCTGGAATGAGCAGTTCTTC	CASSYSWNEQFF
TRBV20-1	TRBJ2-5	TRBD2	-	TGCAGTGCTTCGGCGGGGGGCCGTGAGACCCAGTACTTC	CSASAGGRETQYF
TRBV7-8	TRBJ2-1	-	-	TGTGCCAGCAGCCGCAGACGGGGCACCTACAATGAGCAGTTCTTC	CASSRRRGTYNEQFF
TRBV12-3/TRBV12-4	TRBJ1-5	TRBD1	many	TGTGCCAGCAGGCAAAAACCGAGGGGGGACAGGGGCCTCCCGGGATATCAGCCCCAGCATTTT	CASRQKPRGDRGLPGYQPQHF